This TCR beta chain was sequenced for a study of OX40 agonist ivuxolimab in advanced cancers. Study as a whole: Patients got intravenous ivuxolimab at 0.01 to 10 mg/kg every 2 weeks. Patients assigned to dose escalation were diagnosed with hepatocellular carcinoma, melanoma, renal cell or head and neck cancer. Broader study findings: Averaging showed that CD8+ T cells had more expanded clones than CD4+ did.

Samples of blood were obtained at baseline, on cycle 4 day 1, and on cycle 7 day 1. Measured with immunoSEQ multiplex PCR; TCRdb has only the in-frame clones, and not every one. The sample records approximately 15,000 clones, about four fifths being singletons. The CDR3 spans 12 residues. Between the trimmed V and J ends, which lost 6 bases and 4 bases, there was a span of 9 bases. Germline values: CDR1 SNHLY, CDR2 FYNNEI. This clone was seen just once. The antigen is undetermined. The material sequenced was CD4+ or CD8+ T cells sorted from blood, taken in a trial of the OX40 agonist ivuxolimab. This receptor was identified in an adult with an advanced solid tumor such as melanoma, head and neck, liver or kidney cancer. V is TRBV2 and J is TRBJ2-5, with D possibly matching TRBD2 (5 bases). CDR3 in amino acids: CASSEGRETQYF. The CDR3 DNA reads TGTGCCAGCAGCGAGGGTCGAGAGACCCAGTACTTC.